One T cell receptor beta chain is described in this entry. Its recognized antigen is unknown. Qualities for individual bases were not recorded, and no much larger clone is one base off. Donors were healthy HIV-negative adults with no recently reported acute infections or vaccinations. Every donor was a Caucasian adult residing in Nashville, Tennessee, USA. Magnetic negative selection was used to enrich CD4+ T cells, after which naive cells were positively selected on CD45RA and the negative fraction became the memory subset. Blood was obtained by leukapheresis, after which PBMCs were separated by Ficoll-Histopaque density gradient centrifugation and cryopreserved in liquid nitrogen vapor phase. Analytical flow cytometry was used to check the purity and quantity of each magnetically sorted T cell population. Genomic DNA was isolated from every sorted fraction and measured by UV absorbance on a Nanodrop 2000c.

Using the deep immunoSEQ assay, TCR CDR3 regions were amplified from genomic DNA by multiplex PCR. Extracted genomic DNA from each cell subset was distributed evenly across all wells of several immunoSEQ 96-well plates, and each plate was treated as a replicate. Each replicate PCR for sorted subsets received roughly 0.2 ug genomic DNA, equal to 28,000 or so T cell genomes. The purified libraries were quantified using a Qubit 3.0 fluorometer, sized with a Bioanalyzer 2100, and then quantified again using the KAPA Library Quantification kit. Every immunoSEQ 96-well plate was sequenced on a dedicated single-read 150-cycle Illumina NextSeq 550 flow cell. In the paper's pipeline: Because the immunoSEQ output held only junctional sequences and lacked quality scores, the filtering could not match the filtering applied to full-length reads. To assign V/J genes and CDR3, sequences were annotated against IMGT germline references using PyIR, a Python wrapper for IgBLAST v1.9. Any read was removed if the V/J assignment was weak (E-value above 1e-6), the CDR3 was missing, or the read contained stop codons, out-of-frame junctions, or ambiguous translated residues. V3J clonotypes were defined by identical inferred V gene, J gene, and CDR3 amino acid sequence. Percentage overlap between repertoires was calculated by dividing the number of shared unique clonotypes by the size of the smaller repertoire. RTK rarefaction, the Chao1 estimator, and Recon v2.1 estimates of unobserved clonotypes were used to assess repertoire richness. Generation probabilities for all TCRbeta clonotypes obtained by the gDNA method from a handful of donors were computed using OLGA. TCRdb mirrors the immuneACCESS table, restricted to in-frame sequences. Some clones are absent from its copies; in checked studies, under half trace to an unresolved V gene, and the reason for the others is unknown. The V and J calls and clone size are taken from that table; D and trimming were inferred from the DNA. Within this sample are 300,000 to 400,000 clones, with roughly 70% of them counted one time only. The leading ten clones occupy 10% of the sample.

The CDR3 holds 13 amino acids from the cysteine to the phenylalanine. CDR3 DNA is the only sequence kept; it has 39 bases, read in frame from the first base. CDR1 and CDR2 are drawn from the germline V gene: WSHSY, SAAADI. Germline trimming amounts to 3 bases on V and 3 bases on J, with 1 as the count of junction bases outside the gene matches. The sample belongs to a study of shared clonotypes between healthy human individuals (dated by TCRdb to between 2020 and 2021). Looking at the study overall: The cohort comprised a couple of women and a few men aged 18 to 49 years. For each donor, CD4 naive and CD4 memory were each given three plates, CD8 naive was given two plates, and CD8 memory was given one plate. To estimate repertoire size and how much clonotypes are shared between individuals, the study performed deep sequencing of blood TCR repertoires from a few healthy adults. Different laboratories and diverse techniques were used to prepare libraries and sequence TCR repertoires, to increase sequencing depth and limit assay-specific biases. Each donor's leukapheresis produced roughly between roughly 0.85 and 10 billion PBMCs. Summary of the overall study and its limitations: The genetic and exposure-history diversity represented was limited by the small number of donors. Pairwise subsampling led to the expectation that sequencing depth would affect the degree of clonotype sharing among donors. Larger estimated clonotype richness was generally found for naive subsets than for memory subsets. Sharing across a few donors was observed for around 5% of naive CD4, 3.5% of naive CD8, roughly 2.3% of memory CD4, and roughly 0.43% of memory CD8 clonotypes. Even with the large sequencing depth, rarefaction of the sorted-subset datasets indicated that sequencing was incomplete. Only blood was sampled, and tissue TCR repertoires likely differ from those in blood. Higher generation probabilities were observed for clonotypes shared by all four sorted-subset donors than for non-shared clonotypes.

Sequencing used memory CD4+ T cells sorted from blood. The cell subset or site label, read with the paper, signifies: CD45RA-negative fraction. This TCR was sampled from a man aged 25-45 years in good health. This receptor chain uses TRBV10-2 and TRBJ1-2; a stretch of 7 junction bases matches TRBD1. The encoded CDR3 is CASSDDRDYGYTF. The DNA sequence is given as TGCGCCAGCAGTGATGACAGGGACTATGGCTACACCTTC.